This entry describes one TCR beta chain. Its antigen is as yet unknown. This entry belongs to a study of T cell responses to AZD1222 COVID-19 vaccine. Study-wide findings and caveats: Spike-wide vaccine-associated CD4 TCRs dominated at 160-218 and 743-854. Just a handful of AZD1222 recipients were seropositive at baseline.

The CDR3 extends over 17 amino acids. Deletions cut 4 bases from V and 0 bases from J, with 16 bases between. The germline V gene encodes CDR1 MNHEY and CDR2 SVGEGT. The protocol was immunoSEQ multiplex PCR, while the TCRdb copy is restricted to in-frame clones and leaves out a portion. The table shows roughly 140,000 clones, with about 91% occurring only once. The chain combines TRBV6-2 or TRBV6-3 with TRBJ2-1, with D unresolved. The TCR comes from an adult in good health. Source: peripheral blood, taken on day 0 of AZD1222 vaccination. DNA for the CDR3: TGTGCCAGCAGTTTCTCGCCTCTTAGGAGCTCCTACAATGAGCAGTTCTTC. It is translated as CASSFSPLRSSYNEQFF.